This T cell receptor beta chain was retrieved from a study of CD8+ T cells in alopecia areata (dated by TCRdb to between 2018 and 2020). Notes on the research overall: Treated patients were enrolled in an open-label pilot trial of oral tofacitinib at 5 to 10 mg twice daily for moderate-to-severe alopecia areata. Tofacitinib was given for 6 to 18 months, followed by 6 months of follow-up off drug to assess delayed response and recurrence. TCRbeta CDR3 regions were amplified by immunoSEQ multiplex PCR using 35 Vbeta forward and 13 Jbeta reverse primers. On the human side, TCRbeta sequencing was run on scalp tissue and on sorted CD4+ and CD8+ peripheral blood T cells from healthy controls and from alopecia areata patients with either patchy or totalis/universalis disease. Scalp clonality was compared among normal scalp (n=4), patchy alopecia areata scalp (n=8), and alopecia totalis/universalis scalp (n=8). RNA was extracted with the PAXgene miRNA kit for fixed scalp, the miRNeasy kit for PBMCs, and the RNeasy kit for mouse skin. To study T cell clonal expansion in alopecia areata, the researchers applied high-throughput TCRbeta sequencing to both the C3H/HeJ mouse model and human patients. Biopsies were taken from tofacitinib-treated patients at baseline and at 4 and 24 weeks of treatment, and a later scalp biopsy was taken in several of the tofacitinib-treated patients. For the treated patients, the SALT score, which quantifies what percentage of scalp surface area is affected, served as the measure of disease severity. The study at large found these results: Many expanded lesional clones persisted in scalp and blood during tofacitinib treatment, which may partly explain relapse after stopping treatment. The treated cohort was small, with a single nonresponder, so links between baseline CD8+ expansion and response need larger studies. Higher clonality and more expanded CD8+ clones were observed in lesional scalp than in normal scalp, particularly in alopecia totalis/universalis, a finding suggestive of antigenic drive. TCR sequences shared between patients were less clear than in mice, possibly partly because of HLA diversity in the patient population. Resident alphabeta T cells in normal human skin are also sequenced, complicating scalp TCR repertoire analysis, unlike mouse skin dominated by gammadelta T cells. Tofacitinib significantly decreased scalp clonality and the number of expanded CD8+ clones among the top 100 scalp clones.

Germline trimming: 6 bases from V, 5 bases from J; junction bases outside gene matches: 7. The CDR3 goes from the cysteine to the phenylalanine over 14 residues. Only CDR3 DNA is held: 42 bases, read in frame from base 1. Reading the germline V gene (reference sequence) gives CDR1 MNHNY and CDR2 SVGAGI. This specimen's time point label, per the study, means: 20 to 30 weeks on oral tofacitinib. The sample's treatment or condition label is to be understood as: oral pan-JAK inhibitor, 5-10 mg twice daily. Lesional scalp punch biopsies and peripheral blood were obtained from alopecia areata patients. PBMCs were separated by density centrifugation and stained for CD3, CD4 and CD8, after which CD4+ and CD8+ T cells were sorted on a FACSAria. Libraries were prepared through the immunoSEQ multiplex PCR assay. To provide template for TCR sequencing, every sample had RNA extracted and reverse transcribed into cDNA. SuperScript III was used for first-strand cDNA synthesis, primed with a 2:1 mix of oligo-dT and random hexamers. A synthetic immune receptor repertoire was used to gauge amplification bias, and whatever bias remained was removed computationally. The paper's data handling went like this. Raw reads were preprocessed to remove errors, and CDR3 was defined by IMGT conventions from the conserved cysteine to phenylalanine. Clonality was calculated as 1 minus Shannon entropy normalized by log2 of the number of productive unique TCRs. Whether each scalp clone was CD4 or CD8 was inferred by checking scalp TCRbeta sequences against the CD4 and CD8 repertoires from sorted blood. TCRdb mirrors the immuneACCESS table, restricted to in-frame sequences. Some clones are absent from its copies; in checked studies, under half trace to an unresolved V gene, and the reason for the others is unknown. V and J calls and clone size are given by that table; D and trimming were obtained from the DNA. A total of 170,000 or so clones appear in this sample, 50% to 65% of them only once. The top ten clones comprise 10% to 13% of the sample.

This clone is identified as medium-sized (0.01 to 0.1%). No antigen is known for it. Base-call qualities are not available, and no considerably larger clone is one nucleotide away. Sequencing was performed on CD8+ T cells sorted from blood, taken at week 24, from a patient treated with tofacitinib. The rearranged chain carries TRBV6-6 and TRBJ2-5; TRBD2 matches 9 bases in the middle. The receptor was isolated from a human donor with alopecia areata. The nucleotide sequence is TGTGCCAGCAGCTTAGCGGGGGTGGCTGAGACCCAGTACTTC. This translates into CASSLAGVAETQYF.